This passage covers 22 T cell receptor beta chains from one sample sequenced in a study of response to subunit inactivated influenza vaccine. TCRdb independently ran MiXCR on the RT-PCR reads; one entry per CDR3 protein. The data contain around 520,000 distinct CDR3 sequences, about 25% of them seen just once; the ten biggest clones take up over 1.5%. The specimen was CD4+ T cells sorted from PBMCs, collected about 5 days after vaccination. All receptors derive from a man aged 50-60 years who received an inactivated influenza vaccine.

The chain has TRBV5-1 and TRBJ2-7; possible D gene TRBD1, 5 bases. V shed 4 bases and J shed 4 bases, with 18 bases lying between them. The length of the CDR3 is 15 residues. Looked up from germline, CDR1 is SGHRS and CDR2 is YFSETQ. The chain's CDR3 is CASSLGQGLGYEQYF. CDR3 DNA sequence: TGCGCCAGCAGCCTGGGGCAGGGATTGGGGTACGAGCAGTACTTC.

This clonotype was detected only a few times. The gene calls are TRBV20-1 and TRBJ2-2, with D possibly being TRBD2 (6 bases). V was clipped by 1 base and J by 2 bases, with 14 bases between them. The CDR3 extends over 16 amino acids. Germline CDR1 DFQATT, CDR2 SNEGSKA (reference sequence). The CDR3 coding sequence is TGCAGTGCTAGAGTTCCTGGACTACGAAACACCGGGGAGCTGTTTTTT. Translation: CSARVPGLRNTGELFF.

In this sample, this clonotype turned up a few times. The rearrangement uses TRBV18 and TRBJ2-1, with a weak D call TRBD2 (6 bases). Trimming pared 3 bases from V and 0 bases from J, leaving 15 bases between. CDR1 is KGHSH and CDR2 is LQKENI in the germline V gene. The CDR3 is 17 amino acids. This chain's CDR3 is CASSPEPREHSYNEQFF. CDR3 coding DNA: TGTGCCAGCTCACCGGAGCCCCGGGAGCACTCCTACAATGAGCAGTTCTTC.

In this sample, this clonotype turned up a few times. The chain recombines TRBV7-9 with TRBJ1-1, with D hard to call. V shed 8 bases and J shed 11 bases, with 18 bases lying between them. Germline V gene sequence: CDR1 SEHNR, CDR2 FQNEAQ (reference sequence). The CDR3 contains 12 residues. CDR3 sequence (DNA): TGTGCCAGCTCACACCGGGTGGGCAACGCTTTCTTT. Amino acids: CASSHRVGNAFF.

The V and J genes are TRBV20-1 and TRBJ1-6, with D possibly matching TRBD1 (5 bases). The CDR3 sequence is 14 residues long. The ends were cut back, 3 bases at V and 6 bases at J, with 12 bases in the middle. Germline V gene sequence: CDR1 DFQATT, CDR2 SNEGSKA (reference sequence). CDR3 DNA: TGCAGTGCTAGGGGGAGACAGATTAATTCACCCCTCCACTTT. It translates to CSARGRQINSPLHF.

This clonotype was seen a few times. The V gene is TRBV12-3 or TRBV12-4, the J gene TRBJ1-1, with D uncertain. Trimming cost V 10 bases and J 5 bases, with 11 bases left between them. The CDR3 has 11 residues. The CDR3 protein is CATSLGTEAFF. CDR3 nucleotide sequence: TGTGCCACCTCCTTAGGAACTGAAGCTTTCTTT.

The V and J genes are TRBV18 and TRBJ1-6; tentative D call: TRBD1 (5 bases). The CDR3 has 15 residues. V was trimmed by 5 bases and J by 5 bases, leaving 13 bases between them. Germline loops: CDR1 KGHSH, CDR2 LQKENI. CDR3 bases: TGTGCCAGCTCAGGGGACGCAAACCATAATTCACCCCTCCACTTT. Its protein is CASSGDANHNSPLHF.

At least ten counts were recorded for this clonotype. V is TRBV10-3 and J is TRBJ2-5; tentatively, D is TRBD2 (5 bases). Germline CDR1 ENHRY, CDR2 SYGVKD. The CDR3 loop spans 13 amino acids. V gave up 6 bases and J gave up 5 bases, with 13 bases separating them. The CDR3 DNA reads as TGTGCCATCAGACGAGGGTTGGGGGAGACCCAGTACTTC. Translated, it gives CAIRRGLGETQYF.

This clonotype was observed a handful of times. This rearrangement joins TRBV20-1 to TRBJ2-3, with D tentatively TRBD2 (6 bases). This CDR3 is 15 amino acids long. Deletions cut 7 bases from V and 3 bases from J, with 20 bases between. Germline lookup yields CDR1 DFQATT and CDR2 SNEGSKA (reference sequence). The CDR3 coding sequence is TGCAGTGTTACGAGCTTCCGGGAGTTAACAGATACGCAGTATTTT. This translates into CSVTSFRELTDTQYF.

This clonotype was detected a few times. This rearrangement joins TRBV7-2 to TRBJ2-7, with a possible D match to TRBD1 (6 bases). CDR1 is SGHTA and CDR2 is FQGNSA in the germline V gene. The CDR3 has 15 amino acids. Trimming took off 5 bases at V and 4 bases at J, with 18 bases between the two ends. The CDR3, as DNA: TGTGCCAGCAGCGTCGCCGGACAGATGATTTACGAGCAGTACTTC. Translation: CASSVAGQMIYEQYF.

This chain links TRBV4-3 with TRBJ2-7, with D possibly matching TRBD2 (6 bases). This CDR3 region has 17 residues. Germline V gene data show CDR1 as LGHNA and CDR2 as YSLEER. V lost 4 bases, J lost 2 bases, and 21 bases lay in between. CDR3 DNA sequence: TGCGCCAGCAGCCCCCCTCCTGGCGTAGCGGCTACCTACGAGCAGTACTTC. Its protein product is CASSPPPGVAATYEQYF.

This clonotype was seen at least ten times. V and J are TRBV15 and TRBJ2-4; unclear D gene. The V end lost 0 bases, the J end lost 6 bases, and 15 bases lay between the germline ends. The CDR3 extends over 16 amino acids. Looked up from germline, CDR1 is LNHNV and CDR2 is YYDKDF (reference sequence). The CDR3 bases are TGTGCCACCAGCAGAGATCCTGGCGGTACGAGAAACATTCAGTACTTC. Residues: CATSRDPGGTRNIQYF.

There are a few counts of this clonotype. This chain uses TRBV28 with TRBJ2-7; TRBD2 aligns across 11 bases. The ends lost 6 bases at V and 2 bases at J; junction bases unmatched: 6. This CDR3 region has 15 residues. From germline, CDR1 is MDHEN and CDR2 SYDVKM. The CDR3 here is CASRGGTSGPYEQYF. The CDR3 coding sequence is TGTGCCAGCAGAGGAGGGACTAGCGGTCCCTACGAGCAGTACTTC.

This clonotype was recorded at least ten times. The chain couples TRBV12-3 or TRBV12-4 to TRBJ2-7; 9 nucleotides line up with TRBD1. Trimming took 6 bases from V and 4 from J; bases not matched to a gene: 7. The CDR3 contains 14 residues. The CDR3 nucleotides are TGTGCCAGCAGCCCCGACAGGGGGGGATACGAGCAGTACTTC. This translates into CASSPDRGGYEQYF.

The gene calls are TRBV7-2 and TRBJ1-2; D is unresolved. V dropped 5 bases and J dropped 2 bases, with 9 bases sitting between them. The CDR3 runs to 13 residues. Germline CDR1 SGHTA, CDR2 FQGNSA. CDR3 protein: CASSGQANYGYTF. Here the CDR3 DNA reads TGTGCCAGCAGCGGTCAGGCAAACTATGGCTACACCTTC.

V is TRBV7-3 and J is TRBJ2-1; no clear D gene. Trimming removed 2 bases at V and 4 bases at J, with 15 bases between. Germline V CDR1 and CDR2: SGHTA, FQGTGA. The CDR3 consists of 16 residues. CDR3 protein: CASSLGYQTAYNEQFF. The CDR3 DNA follows: TGTGCCAGCAGCTTAGGGTACCAGACGGCGTACAATGAGCAGTTCTTC.

The V and J genes are TRBV20-1 and TRBJ2-2, with 9 nucleotides matching TRBD2. Germline V lookup: CDR1 DFQATT, CDR2 SNEGSKA (reference sequence). This CDR3 is 14 amino acids long. The trim removed 4 bases at V and 5 bases at J, leaving 5 bases unmatched. The CDR3 region is CSATAGGSTGELFF. CDR3 nucleotide sequence: TGCAGTGCTACAGCGGGGGGTAGTACCGGGGAGCTGTTTTTT.

The chain uses TRBV5-1 and TRBJ1-1; no definite D call. Looked up from germline, CDR1 is SGHRS and CDR2 is YFSETQ. The CDR3 runs 15 residues. With 0 bases removed from V and 5 bases from J, the gap between germline ends came to 14 bases. CDR3 amino acids: CASSLGVVLPTEAFF. CDR3 bases: TGCGCCAGCAGCTTGGGGGTTGTCCTTCCGACTGAAGCTTTCTTT. Full variable domain (outside the CDR3, taken from reference TRBV5-1 and TRBJ1-1): KAGVTQTPRYLIKTRGQQVTLSCSPISGHRSVSWYQQTPGQGLQFLFEYFSETQRNKGNFPGRFSGRQFSNSRSEMNVSTLELGDSALYLCASSLGVVLPTEAFFGQGTRLTVV.

V is TRBV30 and J is TRBJ2-5; no firm D call. Germline values: CDR1 GTSNPN, CDR2 SVGIG (reference sequence). The CDR3 runs 12 residues. The V end was cut by 6 bases, the J end by 8 bases, with 16 bases between. In nucleotides, the CDR3 is TGTGCCTGCCTCGTCCCCCCATTTACCCAGTACTTC. This encodes CACLVPPFTQYF.

The rearrangement uses TRBV5-1 and TRBJ2-3, with 8 positions matching TRBD2. The CDR3 runs 16 residues. Trimming took 0 bases from V and 0 from J; bases not matched to a gene: 3. Germline-derived CDR1 and CDR2 are SGHRS and YFSETQ. In DNA, the CDR3 is TGCGCCAGCAGCTTGGGAGCGGGAGTCAGCACAGATACGCAGTATTTT. Its protein is CASSLGAGVSTDTQYF.

This clonotype appeared many times. This sequence joins TRBV19 and TRBJ1-1, with D hard to call. Looked up from germline, CDR1 is LNHDA and CDR2 is SQIVND (reference sequence). The V end lost 9 bases, the J end lost 0 bases, and 14 bases lay between the germline ends. This CDR3 is built from 14 residues. CDR3 in DNA: TGTGCCAGCCTCCCAACGGTAATGAACACTGAAGCTTTCTTT. As protein: CASLPTVMNTEAFF.

The chain couples TRBV11-1 to TRBJ2-7; D is uncertain. The ends were cut back, 5 bases at V and 2 bases at J, with 25 bases in the middle. The CDR3 loop spans 18 amino acids. Germline CDR1 and CDR2: SGHAT and FQDESV (reference sequence). CDR3 bases: TGTGCCAGCAGCCATCTTAGAGACGGTAAGGGCAGAACCTACGAGCAGTACTTC. Protein product: CASSHLRDGKGRTYEQYF.